This T cell receptor beta chain was obtained from a study of PD-L1 blockade in urothelial cancer. Study in general: Patients with male sex and bladder-origin urothelial cancer accounted for about nine tenths of the roughly 29 enrolled. Study-wide results and limits: At the 3-week point, tumor-associated blood clones expanded more in durable-benefit patients.

Only in-frame clones appear in the TCRdb table, and some are missing; sequencing was by immunoSEQ multiplex PCR. Of tens of thousands of clones listed, 75% to 85% are singletons. The time point denotes: peripheral blood 6 weeks after treatment start. A remark on this clone: Its antigen is undetermined.

The V and J ends lost 2 bases and 3 bases respectively, with 19 bases between them. The CDR3 runs to 16 residues. Looked up from germline, CDR1 is GTSNPN and CDR2 is SVGIG (reference sequence). The clonotype was recovered from a man between 65 and 85 years old with urothelial cancer. Here the sequenced sample was PBMCs, taken around atezolizumab (anti-PD-L1) treatment. The chain combines TRBV30 with TRBJ1-1, with a tentative D call TRBD1 (6 bases). Here the CDR3 DNA reads TGTGCCTGGAGTCGAAGGAGGGGGGCGGGAGACACTGAAGCTTTCTTT. This encodes CAWSRRRGAGDTEAFF.